This is a list of T cell receptor beta chains from one sample in a study of identical twins. TCRdb called the 5' RACE reads again in MiXCR, with one record for every CDR3 protein. The table lists approximately 1.8 million distinct CDR3 sequences, roughly a third of them singletons. The sequenced sample consisted of cord blood. The source is a newborn girl in good health. Both conserved end residues are part of each CDR3. The D gene is left open where the match is weak. Clone sizes are given selectively: once, few, many, or a class where the clone is expanded.

V	J	D	size	DNA	CDR3
TRBV5-6	TRBJ2-2	-	-	TGTGCCAGCAGCTTGGGACACTCCACCGGGGAGCTGTTTTTT	CASSLGHSTGELFF
TRBV5-1	TRBJ1-1	TRBD1	-	TGCGCCAGCAGCACGGGACAGGGGGCGAGAGCTTTCTTT	CASSTGQGARAFF
TRBV13	TRBJ2-7	TRBD2	few	TGTGCCAGCAGCTTAGGGTTAGGGCAAGCGGGGGCCTACGAGCAGTACTTC	CASSLGLGQAGAYEQYF
TRBV20-1	TRBJ2-3	-	-	TGCAGTGCTAGAAGTTTGGCAGACACAGATACGCAGTATTTT	CSARSLADTDTQYF
TRBV5-1	TRBJ2-7	-	few	TGCGCCAGCAGCACCCGGGACAACTCCTACGAGCAGTACTTC	CASSTRDNSYEQYF
TRBV7-2	TRBJ2-1	-	-	TGTGCCAGCAGCTTTAGGCGCTACAATGAGCAGTTCTTC	CASSFRRYNEQFF
TRBV7-2	TRBJ2-3	TRBD1	-	TGTGCCAGCAGCTTAGATGAGGGGGCTATTTGGGCAGATACGCAGTATTTT	CASSLDEGAIWADTQYF
TRBV30	TRBJ1-5	-	few	TGTGCCTGGAGTGTACTCACCAATCAGCCCCAGCATTTT	CAWSVLTNQPQHF
TRBV19	TRBJ2-1	-	-	TGTGCCAGTGCCAAACCCCCGTGGGGGTGGAATGAGCAGTTCTTC	CASAKPPWGWNEQFF
TRBV28	TRBJ2-3	-	few	TGTGCCAGCAGTCGTTGGGTAACCACAGATACGCAGTATTTT	CASSRWVTTDTQYF
TRBV6-5	TRBJ2-5	TRBD2	few	TGTGCCACTAGGGGACTAGTCGACGTGGTGACCCAGTACTTC	CATRGLVDVVTQYF
TRBV20-1	TRBJ2-1	-	-	TGCAGTGCCAGGCGTGGGCCCTCCGGAAATGAGCAGTTCTTC	CSARRGPSGNEQFF